This T cell receptor (beta chain) was documented in a study of blood T cell repertoires in COVID-19. Study-level information: COVID-19 samples from acute and convalescent phases originated in the United States, Italy and Spain. From T cells, B-cell-depleted T cells, or PBMCs came the material, which was cDNA or gDNA.

The CDR3 spans 11 residues. Germline V gene sequence: CDR1 DFQATT, CDR2 SNEGSKA (reference sequence). V lost 6 bases, J lost 4 bases, and 7 bases lay in between. Authors' analysis steps: Scientists estimated how many nucleated cells there were by amplifying reference gene primers. Assay used: immunoSEQ multiplex PCR; TCRdb lists only in-frame clones, some missing. From that table come the V and J calls and clone size; the DNA was used to work out D and trimming. The repertoire holds about 36,000 clones, with 78% as singletons. The chain joins TRBV20-1 to TRBJ1-5, with D possibly TRBD1 on 5 matching bases. The TCR sequence derives from a man in his 60s with acute or convalescent COVID-19. The sample comprised peripheral blood. The CDR3 loop reads CSAGANQPQHF. The CDR3, as DNA: TGCAGTGCAGGGGCGAATCAGCCCCAGCATTTT.